The 30 T cell receptor beta chains presented below share a single source sample, sequenced in a study of T cell clonality in common variable immunodeficiency. These receptors are not linked to any known antigen. Sequencing used immunoSEQ multiplex PCR; TCRdb keeps in-frame clones, though not all of them. The sample yields about 26,000 clones, without any singletons. Study conclusions and caveats: Fewer deletions and N-nucleotide insertions were reportedly seen in common variable immunodeficiency TCR beta sequences.

Sequences were obtained from peripheral blood mononuclear cells. Receptor source: a human donor with common variable immunodeficiency.

In regard to this clone: Possible read error: a much larger clone is one base away. The read ends 3 residues before the CDR3 terminus; that terminus is restored from the germline J gene. The chain uses TRBV5-1 and TRBJ2-1; unclear D gene. V lost 1 base and J lost 6, with 14 bases in between. Germline V CDR1 and CDR2: SGHRS, YFSETQ. The CDR3 length is 15 residues. The part of the CDR3 DNA that was read is TGCGCCAGCAGCTTGAGTACTGGCGGAACCAATGAG. Its translation: CASSLSTGGTNE. The CDR3 as a whole reads CASSLSTGGTNEQFF.

The CDR3 is CASSNSGRAAYNEQFF. The DNA read from the CDR3 is TGCGCCAGCAGCAATAGCGGGAGGGCCGCTTACAATGAG. The genes are TRBV5-1 and TRBJ2-1, with 11 nucleotides matching TRBD2. The read halts 3 residues ahead of the CDR3 end, with the missing end drawn from the germline J gene. The V gene's germline CDR1 is SGHRS and CDR2 YFSETQ. The ends lost 4 bases at V and 4 bases at J; junction bases unmatched: 7. The CDR3 sequence is 16 residues long. Together with reference TRBV5-1 and TRBJ2-1, the CDR3 gives the full variable domain: KAGVTQTPRYLIKTRGQQVTLSCSPISGHRSVSWYQQTPGQGLQFLFEYFSETQRNKGNFPGRFSGRQFSNSRSEMNVSTLELGDSALYLCASSNSGRAAYNEQFFGPGTRLTVL.

This clone was seen a handful of times. The read gets to within 3 residues of the CDR3 end, and the germline J gene fills in the rest. The rearrangement uses TRBV20-1 and TRBJ1-2; TRBD1 is a possible D gene (5 bases). Germline CDR1 reads DFQATT; CDR2 reads SNEGSKA (reference sequence). V was clipped by 3 bases and J by 5 bases, with 13 bases between them. The CDR3 is made up of 13 amino acids. The CDR3 spells CSASSPKGYGYTF. The CDR3 bases that were read are TGCAGTGCTAGCAGCCCCAAGGGGTATGGC.

This clone was detected ten times or more. Read coverage stops 3 residues before the CDR3 terminus; the germline J gene supplies the remainder. The chain couples TRBV2 to TRBJ2-3, with 7 positions matching TRBD2. V shed 6 bases, J shed 3 bases, and the junction held 6 bases outside the gene matches. The CDR3 runs to 14 residues. Germline CDR1 and CDR2: SNHLY and FYNNEI. The CDR3 region is CASRREFGTDTQYF. The CDR3 bases that were read are TGTGCCAGCAGGCGGGAGTTCGGTACAGATACG.

This clone was seen at least ten times. The read finishes 3 residues shy of the CDR3 end, and the germline J gene is used to complete it. This chain uses TRBV4-1 with TRBJ2-7, with TRBD1 identical over 8 bases. Germline V gene sequence: CDR1 MGHRA, CDR2 YSYEKL. The CDR3 contains 15 residues. Losses at the gene ends were 2 bases for V and 5 bases for J; bases not matched to a gene: 8. The DNA read from the CDR3 is TGCGCCAGCAGCCAATCTGAGACAGGGGTCCACGAG. Its protein is CASSQSETGVHE. The whole CDR3 reads CASSQSETGVHEQYF.

This clone was counted at least ten times. The CDR3 is cut off 3 residues early in the read; its end comes from the germline J gene. Other nucleotide sequences from this sample produce the same CDR3. V is TRBV14 and J is TRBJ2-1; 10 bases align to TRBD2. Looked up from germline, CDR1 is SGHDN and CDR2 is FVKESK. The ends lost 6 bases at V and 9 bases at J; junction bases unmatched: 8. The CDR3 covers 14 residues. This CDR3 is CASSQLAGRAEQFF. Incomplete CDR3 DNA: TGTGCCAGCAGTCAACTAGCGGGACGGGCTGAG.

This clone was observed many times. Read data end 3 residues before the CDR3 end; the end is taken from the germline J gene. The identical CDR3 is also encoded by other nucleotide sequences in the sample. The chain joins TRBV5-6 to TRBJ1-5, with D hard to call. The CDR3 totals 12 residues. CDR1 is SGHDT, CDR2 YYEEEE, per germline. Trimming left V 1 base short and J 4 bases short, with 3 bases between. CDR3: CASSLLNQPQHF. The part of the CDR3 DNA that was read is TGTGCCAGCAGCTTGCTGAATCAGCCC.

This clone was seen repeatedly, ten times or more. The read comes to an end 3 residues before the CDR3 does, leaving the germline J gene to fill in the end. The gene calls are TRBV19 and TRBJ2-5; the match to TRBD1 covers 7 bases. V trimming: 3 bases; J trimming: 3 bases; junction bases outside the gene matches: 4. CDR3 length equals 14 residues. The V gene's germline CDR1 is LNHDA and CDR2 SQIVND (reference sequence). Incomplete CDR3 DNA: TGTGCCAGTAGTATGACAGGGTCGAAAGAGACC. This gives the protein CASSMTGSKET. The entire CDR3 sequence reads CASSMTGSKETQYF. The full variable domain, its missing parts supplied by reference TRBV19 and TRBJ2-5, is DGGITQSPKYLFRKEGQNVTLSCEQNLNHDAMYWYRQDPGQGLRLIYYSQIVNDFQKGDIAEGYSVSREKKESFPLTVTSAQKNPTAFYLCASSMTGSKETQYFGPGTRLLVL.

This clone was detected ten times or more. The read gets to within 3 residues of the CDR3 end, and the germline J gene fills in the rest. This rearrangement joins TRBV5-1 to TRBJ1-4, with 9 bases lining up with TRBD1. The CDR3 loop spans 15 amino acids. Germline trimming cut 4 bases from V and 8 bases from J; bases unmatched to any gene: 9. Germline-derived CDR1 and CDR2 are SGHRS and YFSETQ. The sequenced part of the CDR3 DNA is TGCGCCAGCAGCCTTGGGACAGGGTTAGGGGAAAAA. It yields the protein CASSLGTGLGEK. The full CDR3 sequence reads CASSLGTGLGEKLFF.

This clone was detected many times. Coverage ceases 3 residues before the CDR3 finishes, and the germline J gene fills in the end. V is TRBV28 and J is TRBJ2-5; tentatively, D is TRBD2 (6 bases). With 7 bases removed from V and 0 bases from J, the gap between germline ends came to 15 bases. This CDR3 contains 15 residues. Germline-derived CDR1 and CDR2 are MDHEN and SYDVKM. CDR3 residues: CASMGVGGYQETQYF. Partial CDR3 DNA: TGTGCCAGCATGGGGGTCGGGGGTTACCAAGAGACC.

About this clone itself: The CDR3 goes on 3 residues after the read ends, and that part is filled in from the germline J gene. The chain is built from TRBV19 and TRBJ2-7; 15 bases are a match to TRBD2. The J segment lost 2 bases and the V segment lost 4 bases, leaving 3 bases of the junction unmatched. The length of the CDR3 is 16 residues. Germline V gene sequence: CDR1 LNHDA, CDR2 SQIVND (reference sequence). This CDR3 is CASSKGLAGGTYEQYF. The sequenced part of the CDR3 DNA is TGTGCCAGTAGTAAGGGACTAGCGGGGGGTACCTACGAG.

This clone occurred many times. The observed sequence ends 3 residues before the CDR3 terminus, with the missing tail filled in from the germline J gene. This chain uses TRBV2 with TRBJ2-1, with a possible D match to TRBD1 (6 bases). Germline V CDR1 and CDR2: SNHLY, FYNNEI. CDR3 size: 15 residues. With 3 bases removed from V and 0 bases from J, the gap between germline ends came to 9 bases. CDR3 in amino acids: CASSEDRSSYNEQFF. Incomplete CDR3 DNA: TGTGCCAGCAGTGAGGACAGAAGCTCCTACAATGAG.

The sample holds many counts of this clone. The CDR3 reads CASSLSHTDTQYF. CDR3 bases read: TGTGCCAGCAGCTTGTCCCACACAGATACG. V usage is TRBV7-3 and J usage is TRBJ2-3; D not resolved. The read falls 3 residues short of the CDR3 end, and the missing part is taken from the germline J gene. The germline V gene encodes CDR1 SGHTA and CDR2 FQGTGA. The V gene lost 3 bases and the J gene lost 2 bases, with 6 bases spanning the gap. The CDR3 is 13 residues long. The full variable domain, in which reference TRBV7-3 and TRBJ2-3 provide the parts outside the CDR3, is GAGVSQTPSNKVTEKGKYVELRCDPISGHTALYWYRQSLGQGPEFLIYFQGTGAADDSGLPNDRFFAVRPEGSVSTLKIQRTERGDSAVYLCASSLSHTDTQYFGPGTRLTVL.

Only a few counts were recorded for this clone. Read sequence stops 3 residues before the CDR3 end, and the germline J gene provides the missing end. This chain connects TRBV5-1 to TRBJ1-1, with a tentative D call TRBD1 (5 bases). Germline V gene lookup returns CDR1 SGHRS and CDR2 YFSETQ. The length of the CDR3 is 15 residues. V was cut by 4 bases and J by 3 bases, with 16 bases left in between. CDR3 residues: CASSPLGGLDTEAFF. The sequenced part of the CDR3 DNA is TGCGCCAGCAGCCCCTTGGGGGGTTTGGACACTGAA.

There are many counts of this clone. The missing CDR3 end, 3 residues past where the read stops, is filled in from the germline J gene. This chain connects TRBV20-1 to TRBJ2-2, with 7 bases that match TRBD2. The CDR3 extends over 18 amino acids. Germline V lookup: CDR1 DFQATT, CDR2 SNEGSKA (reference sequence). Trimming removed 4 bases from V and 9 bases from J; junction bases left unmatched: 23. The CDR3 DNA, read in part, is TGCAGTGCTAACGCGATACTGGCGGGGGTACCTTTACGGCGGGAG. This gives the protein CSANAILAGVPLRRE. The whole CDR3 sequence reads CSANAILAGVPLRRELFF.

This clone was observed at least ten times. The read finishes 3 residues shy of the CDR3 end, and the germline J gene is used to complete it. The chain is built from TRBV18 and TRBJ2-6; D perhaps matches TRBD1 (5 bases). The V end lost 3 bases, the J end lost 2 bases, and 11 bases lay between the germline ends. The CDR3 has 16 residues. Germline V gene sequence: CDR1 KGHSH, CDR2 LQKENI. The CDR3 bases that were read are TGTGCCAGCTCACCCTTCACAGGCACTGGGGCCAACGTC. Its protein is CASSPFTGTGANV. The entire CDR3 protein is CASSPFTGTGANVLTF.

This clone was detected many times. The read terminates 3 residues before the CDR3 end, so the remaining end is supplied by the germline J gene. The chain couples TRBV11-3 to TRBJ1-1; D is unresolved. In germline, CDR1 is SGHNT, CDR2 YENEEA. V was pared by 5 bases and J by 1 base, with 14 bases between. The CDR3 is made up of 15 amino acids. Partial CDR3 DNA: TGTGCCAGCAGCCGGACGGGGATCCAGAACACTGAA. Protein: CASSRTGIQNTE. The whole CDR3 reads CASSRTGIQNTEAFF.

The table lists this clone with many counts. The read falls 3 residues short of the CDR3 end, and the missing part is taken from the germline J gene. The rearrangement uses TRBV29-1 and TRBJ2-7, with TRBD1 matching over 10 bases. The CDR3 has 18 residues. V shed 6 bases, J shed 4 bases, and the junction held 21 bases outside the gene matches. Germline V gives CDR1 SQVTM, CDR2 ANQGSEA. The CDR3 loop is CSVEPGQGPASQNYEQYF. The CDR3 bases that were read are TGCAGCGTCGAACCGGGACAGGGGCCAGCGAGCCAAAATTACGAG.

This clone was counted many times. The CDR3 extends 3 residues past the end of the read, so its final part is completed from the germline J gene. The chain is built from TRBV7-2 and TRBJ1-6; the D gene is possibly TRBD1 (6 bases). V gave up 5 bases and J gave up 5 bases, with 13 bases separating them. The CDR3 extends over 15 amino acids. The germline V gene has CDR1 SGHTA and CDR2 FQGNSA. The sequenced part of the CDR3 DNA is TGTGCCAGCAGCCTCGGACAGTTAAATAATTCACCC. This encodes CASSLGQLNNSP. The CDR3, in full, reads CASSLGQLNNSPLHF.

This clone has a handful of counts. The read terminates 3 residues before the CDR3 end, so the remaining end is supplied by the germline J gene. This chain connects TRBV7-2 to TRBJ1-1; D gene ambiguous. In germline, CDR1 is SGHTA, CDR2 FQGNSA. CDR3 length: 13 residues. Trimming took 5 bases from V and 0 from J, leaving 7 bases between them. CDR3 bases read: TGTGCCAGCAGCCCCTACCTGAACACTGAA. This sequence encodes CASSPYLNTE. The entire CDR3 sequence reads CASSPYLNTEAFF.

The table lists this clone with many counts. With the read ending 3 residues before the CDR3 end, the germline J gene is used to fill in that end. The chain is built from TRBV2 and TRBJ2-3; TRBD2 matches 8 bases. The CDR3 runs 18 residues. Unmatched junction bases numbered 17, after V lost 8 bases and J lost 1 base. CDR1 and CDR2 (germline): SNHLY, FYNNEI. CDR3 DNA, as far as it was read: TGTGCCAGCTCATCAAGAGGGGGTAGCGGGGACCGCACAGATACG. It specifies CASSSRGGSGDRTDT. The full CDR3 protein reads CASSSRGGSGDRTDTQYF. Full variable domain (rest looked up from reference TRBV2 and TRBJ2-3): EPEVTQTPSHQVTQMGQEVILRCVPISNHLYFYWYRQILGQKVEFLVSFYNNEISEKSEIFDDQFSVERPDGSNFTLKIRSTKLEDSAMYFCASSSRGGSGDRTDTQYFGPGTRLTVL.

A word on this clone: The read terminates 3 residues before the CDR3 end, so the remaining end is supplied by the germline J gene. V is TRBV18 and J is TRBJ1-1; weak D call: TRBD1 (5 bases). Between the trimmed V and J ends, which lost 3 bases and 3 bases, there was a span of 8 bases. Germline CDR1 is KGHSH and CDR2 is LQKENI. CDR3 length: 13 residues. CDR3 DNA (partial): TGTGCCAGCTCACCGGACACGTACACTGAA. Residues: CASSPDTYTE. Given in full, the CDR3 is CASSPDTYTEAFF.

Ten or more counts support this clone. With the read ending 3 residues before the CDR3 end, the germline J gene is used to fill in that end. V and J are TRBV18 and TRBJ2-3, with D perhaps matching TRBD2 (6 bases). The CDR3 covers 13 residues. V lost 2 bases and J 7 bases, leaving 10 bases between the germline ends. Germline CDR1 and CDR2: KGHSH and LQKENI. CDR3 bases read: TGTGCCAGCTCACCAGGGGGGACGAATACG. The encoded protein is CASSPGGTNT. The whole CDR3 protein is CASSPGGTNTQYF.

This clone was counted between two and nine times. The read finishes 3 residues shy of the CDR3 end, and the germline J gene is used to complete it. V usage is TRBV30 and J usage is TRBJ1-5, with D possibly TRBD1 on 6 matching bases. CDR1 is GTSNPN, CDR2 SVGIG, per germline (reference sequence). The CDR3 sequence is 13 residues long. Trimming removed 5 bases from V and 7 bases from J, with 15 bases in between. The DNA read from the CDR3 is TGTGCCTGGGCCTACAGGGAAAACCAGCCC. Amino acid sequence: CAWAYRENQP. The full CDR3 reads CAWAYRENQPQHF.

This clone was picked up many times. Read data end 3 residues before the CDR3 end; the end is taken from the germline J gene. The chain joins TRBV28 to TRBJ1-2; 7 bases are shared with TRBD1. Per germline, CDR1 MDHEN and CDR2 SYDVKM. The CDR3 runs 13 residues. The sequenced part of the CDR3 DNA is TGTGCCAGCAGTTCATCACAGGGGCGGGGC. Translated, it gives CASSSSQGRG. The entire CDR3 protein is CASSSSQGRGYTF.

This clone was detected many times. The CDR3 goes on 3 residues after the read ends, and that part is filled in from the germline J gene. The genes are TRBV20-1 and TRBJ2-7; 11 nucleotides align to TRBD2. CDR1 and CDR2 (germline): DFQATT, SNEGSKA (reference sequence). V lost 2 bases and J lost 2; bases outside the gene matches: 8. The CDR3 covers 16 residues. This chain's CDR3 is CSARTSGSPLPYEQYF. Partial CDR3 DNA: TGCAGTGCTAGAACTAGCGGGAGTCCCCTTCCCTACGAG.

This clone appeared many times. The CDR3 end is not reached by the read, which stops 3 residues before it; the germline J gene fills it in. This chain links TRBV10-3 with TRBJ2-7; D is unresolved. The ends were cut back, 0 bases at V and 4 bases at J, with 7 bases in the middle. Germline loops: CDR1 ENHRY, CDR2 SYGVKD. The CDR3 is 13 amino acids. The covered CDR3 bases are TGTGCCATCAGTGAGTCGTCCCCATACGAG. This sequence encodes CAISESSPYE. The CDR3 in full is CAISESSPYEQYF.

This clone showed up many times. Read data end 3 residues before the CDR3 end; the end is taken from the germline J gene. The gene calls are TRBV7-3 and TRBJ2-1; D possibly corresponds to TRBD2 (6 bases). The CDR3 extends over 14 amino acids. Germline assignment: CDR1 SGHTA and CDR2 FQGTGA. V was cut by 4 bases and J by 6 bases, with 13 bases left in between. The CDR3 DNA, read in part, is TGTGCCAGCAGCTCCACTCCAGCGGGCAATGAG. Amino acids: CASSSTPAGNE. The complete CDR3 reads CASSSTPAGNEQFF.

To note about this clone: Sequencing ends 3 residues short of the CDR3 end; the germline J gene provides the rest. The chain joins TRBV7-3 to TRBJ2-3; 8 bases line up with TRBD2. Unmatched junction bases numbered 17, after V lost 1 base and J lost 8 bases. This CDR3 has 18 amino acids. From germline, CDR1 is SGHTA and CDR2 FQGTGA. The chain's CDR3 is CASSLNPPTGRGGGTQYF. CDR3 DNA (partial): TGTGCCAGCAGCTTAAACCCTCCGACCGGCCGGGGGGGAGGTACG.

This clone was seen at least ten times. The CDR3 end lies 3 residues beyond the end of the read and is filled in from the germline J gene. This sequence joins TRBV7-2 and TRBJ2-7; D is unclear. Germline V gene sequence: CDR1 SGHTA, CDR2 FQGNSA. Trimming pared 4 bases from V and 1 base from J, leaving 8 bases between. CDR3 length: 13 amino acids. The sequenced part of the CDR3 DNA is TGTGCCAGCAGCTCAGACTTATCCTACGAG. This translates into CASSSDLSYE. The full CDR3 reads CASSSDLSYEQYF.